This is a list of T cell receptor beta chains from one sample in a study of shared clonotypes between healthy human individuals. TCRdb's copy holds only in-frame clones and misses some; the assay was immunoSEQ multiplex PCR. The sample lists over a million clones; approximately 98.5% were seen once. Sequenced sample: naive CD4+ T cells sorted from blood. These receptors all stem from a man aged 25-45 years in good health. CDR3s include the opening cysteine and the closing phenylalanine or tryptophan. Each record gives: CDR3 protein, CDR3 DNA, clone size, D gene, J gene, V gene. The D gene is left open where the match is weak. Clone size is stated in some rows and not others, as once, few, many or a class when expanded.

CDR3 protein: CASSQDRVKGYEQYF
CDR3 DNA: TGCGCCAGCAGCCAAGATAGGGTGAAAGGATACGAGCAGTACTTC
clone size: once
D gene: .
J gene: TRBJ2-7
V gene: TRBV4-3

CDR3 protein: CASSLSNYGYTF
CDR3 DNA: TGTGCCAGCAGTTTATCTAACTATGGCTACACCTTC
clone size: .
D gene: .
J gene: TRBJ1-2
V gene: TRBV28

CDR3 protein: CASTLQTTTSTDTQYF
CDR3 DNA: TGTGCCAGCACTCTCCAGACGACTACTAGCACAGATACGCAGTATTTT
clone size: .
D gene: .
J gene: TRBJ2-3
V gene: TRBV2

CDR3 protein: CASSVTGGSNQPQHF
CDR3 DNA: TGTGCCAGTAGTGTCACAGGGGGCTCCAATCAGCCCCAGCATTTT
clone size: .
D gene: TRBD1
J gene: TRBJ1-5
V gene: TRBV19

CDR3 protein: CASSPPGQGGEKLFF
CDR3 DNA: TGTGCCAGCTCACCACCCGGACAGGGGGGTGAAAAACTGTTTTTT
clone size: .
D gene: TRBD1
J gene: TRBJ1-4
V gene: TRBV18

CDR3 protein: CASSPPGPGNTIYF
CDR3 DNA: TGTGCCAGCAGTCCACCGGGCCCTGGAAACACCATATATTTT
clone size: .
D gene: .
J gene: TRBJ1-3
V gene: TRBV28

CDR3 protein: CATSRPSGSGWETQYF
CDR3 DNA: TGTGCCACCAGCAGGCCTAGCGGGAGTGGGTGGGAGACCCAGTACTTC
clone size: .
D gene: TRBD2
J gene: TRBJ2-5
V gene: TRBV15

CDR3 protein: CASSPGLAGAGEQYF
CDR3 DNA: TGTGCCAGCAGCCCGGGACTAGCGGGAGCAGGCGAGCAGTACTTC
clone size: .
D gene: TRBD2
J gene: TRBJ2-7
V gene: TRBV28

CDR3 protein: CASSSEFGRSGEQFF
CDR3 DNA: TGTGCCAGCAGCTCAGAATTCGGCAGGTCGGGTGAGCAGTTCTTC
clone size: .
D gene: .
J gene: TRBJ2-1
V gene: TRBV7-2

CDR3 protein: CASSLGQGVEKLFF
CDR3 DNA: TGTGCCAGCAGCCTGGGACAGGGAGTCGAAAAACTGTTTTTT
clone size: .
D gene: TRBD1
J gene: TRBJ1-4
V gene: TRBV11-2

CDR3 protein: CASSQATAQGANVLTF
CDR3 DNA: TGCGCCAGCAGCCAAGCCACGGCGCAAGGGGCCAACGTCCTGACTTTC
clone size: .
D gene: .
J gene: TRBJ2-6
V gene: TRBV4-1

CDR3 protein: CASSLVGSATQYF
CDR3 DNA: TGTGCCAGCAGCTTAGTGGGTAGCGCCACGCAGTATTTT
clone size: .
D gene: .
J gene: TRBJ2-3
V gene: TRBV7-2

CDR3 protein: CASSTDNYGYTF
CDR3 DNA: TGTGCCAGCAGCACCGACAACTATGGCTACACCTTC
clone size: .
D gene: .
J gene: TRBJ1-2
V gene: TRBV9

CDR3 protein: CASSALGTRVHNEQFF
CDR3 DNA: TGTGCCAGCAGCGCCCTCGGGACTAGGGTACACAATGAGCAGTTCTTC
clone size: .
D gene: TRBD2
J gene: TRBJ2-1
V gene: TRBV9

CDR3 protein: CASSLTGFNQPQHF
CDR3 DNA: TGCGCCAGCAGCTTAACAGGGTTCAATCAGCCCCAGCATTTT
clone size: .
D gene: .
J gene: TRBJ1-5
V gene: TRBV5-1

CDR3 protein: CASSPGNRGFAEAFF
CDR3 DNA: TGTGCCAGCAGCCCTGGGAACAGGGGGTTCGCTGAAGCTTTCTTT
clone size: once
D gene: TRBD1
J gene: TRBJ1-1
V gene: TRBV9

CDR3 protein: CASRRLAGGWQFF
CDR3 DNA: TGTGCCAGCAGAAGGCTAGCGGGAGGTTGGCAGTTCTTC
clone size: .
D gene: TRBD2
J gene: TRBJ2-1
V gene: TRBV6-5

CDR3 protein: CASSVVAGGLTGNTIYF
CDR3 DNA: TGTGCCAGCAGCGTTGTCGCCGGGGGGCTTACTGGAAACACCATATATTTT
clone size: .
D gene: .
J gene: TRBJ1-3
V gene: TRBV9

CDR3 protein: CASSNVAGPYNEQFF
CDR3 DNA: TGTGCCAGCAGTAACGTAGCGGGACCGTACAATGAGCAGTTCTTC
clone size: .
D gene: TRBD2
J gene: TRBJ2-1
V gene: TRBV6-5

CDR3 protein: CASSPLGLADYNEQFF
CDR3 DNA: TGTGCCAGCTCACCACTTGGACTAGCGGATTACAATGAGCAGTTCTTC
clone size: .
D gene: TRBD2
J gene: TRBJ2-1
V gene: TRBV18

CDR3 protein: CASTNGQNTEAFF
CDR3 DNA: TGTGCCAGCACGAACGGGCAGAACACTGAAGCTTTCTTT
clone size: .
D gene: .
J gene: TRBJ1-1
V gene: TRBV2

CDR3 protein: CSARGSYGYTF
CDR3 DNA: TGCAGTGCCCGGGGAAGCTATGGCTACACCTTC
clone size: .
D gene: .
J gene: TRBJ1-2
V gene: TRBV20-1

CDR3 protein: CASRSTSNTEAFF
CDR3 DNA: TGTGCCAGCAGGAGCACCTCGAACACTGAAGCTTTCTTT
clone size: .
D gene: .
J gene: TRBJ1-1
V gene: TRBV6-4

CDR3 protein: CASSVARSYNEQFF
CDR3 DNA: TGTGCCAGCAGCGTAGCCAGGTCCTACAATGAGCAGTTCTTC
clone size: .
D gene: .
J gene: TRBJ2-1
V gene: TRBV9

CDR3 protein: CASRLWDLASSSYEQYF
CDR3 DNA: TGTGCCAGCAGGCTCTGGGATCTAGCGAGCAGCTCCTACGAGCAGTACTTC
clone size: .
D gene: .
J gene: TRBJ2-7
V gene: TRBV28

CDR3 protein: CASSLPGQDEQFF
CDR3 DNA: TGTGCCAGCAGCCTACCGGGACAAGATGAGCAGTTCTTC
clone size: .
D gene: .
J gene: TRBJ2-1
V gene: TRBV7-7

CDR3 protein: CASSKGLAPYNEQFF
CDR3 DNA: TGTGCCAGCAGTAAGGGACTAGCGCCATACAATGAGCAGTTCTTC
clone size: once
D gene: TRBD2
J gene: TRBJ2-1
V gene: TRBV6-5

CDR3 protein: CASTMGVGEQYF
CDR3 DNA: TGTGCCAGCACCATGGGCGTAGGCGAGCAGTACTTC
clone size: once
D gene: .
J gene: TRBJ2-7
V gene: TRBV6-5

CDR3 protein: CASSRLLGQGANEQYF
CDR3 DNA: TGTGCCAGTAGTAGACTCTTAGGACAGGGGGCGAACGAGCAGTACTTC
clone size: .
D gene: TRBD1
J gene: TRBJ2-7
V gene: TRBV19

CDR3 protein: CASSSLAGTNTGELFF
CDR3 DNA: TGCGCCAGCAGCTCACTAGCGGGAACGAACACCGGGGAGCTGTTTTTT
clone size: .
D gene: TRBD2
J gene: TRBJ2-2
V gene: TRBV5-1

CDR3 protein: CASSYTGLAGSYEQYF
CDR3 DNA: TGTGCCAGCAGTTACACTGGACTAGCGGGTTCCTACGAGCAGTACTTC
clone size: .
D gene: TRBD2
J gene: TRBJ2-7
V gene: TRBV6-5

CDR3 protein: CASSRQGSVVGETQYF
CDR3 DNA: TGTGCCAGCAGCCGACAGGGAAGTGTGGTTGGAGAGACCCAGTACTTC
clone size: .
D gene: TRBD1
J gene: TRBJ2-5
V gene: TRBV7-8

CDR3 protein: CASSAGSPNSYEQYF
CDR3 DNA: TGTGCCAGCAGCGCCGGGTCCCCCAACTCCTACGAGCAGTACTTC
clone size: .
D gene: .
J gene: TRBJ2-7
V gene: TRBV5-4

CDR3 protein: CASSSRGAYEQYF
CDR3 DNA: TGCGCCAGCAGCTCACGGGGCGCGTACGAGCAGTACTTC
clone size: .
D gene: .
J gene: TRBJ2-7
V gene: TRBV5-1

CDR3 protein: CASSEALFGQGSVWTQYF
CDR3 DNA: TGTGCCAGCAGTGAAGCGCTTTTTGGACAGGGTTCCGTTTGGACCCAGTACTTC
clone size: .
D gene: TRBD1
J gene: TRBJ2-5
V gene: TRBV2

CDR3 protein: CASSFTRVMTYEQYF
CDR3 DNA: TGTGCCAGCAGCTTTACGAGGGTAATGACCTACGAGCAGTACTTC
clone size: .
D gene: .
J gene: TRBJ2-7
V gene: TRBV7-8

CDR3 protein: CASSAQQITGELFF
CDR3 DNA: TGTGCCAGCAGCGCCCAGCAAATCACCGGGGAGCTGTTTTTT
clone size: .
D gene: .
J gene: TRBJ2-2
V gene: TRBV9

CDR3 protein: CASSSGTGVYEQYF
CDR3 DNA: TGTGCCAGCAGCTCGGGGACAGGGGTATACGAGCAGTACTTC
clone size: .
D gene: TRBD1
J gene: TRBJ2-7
V gene: TRBV5-5

CDR3 protein: CASSYTGQGYEQYF
CDR3 DNA: TGTGCCAGCAGTTACACCGGACAGGGCTACGAGCAGTACTTC
clone size: .
D gene: TRBD1
J gene: TRBJ2-7
V gene: TRBV6-5

CDR3 protein: CSVVRPGGAFF
CDR3 DNA: TGCAGCGTTGTGAGACCGGGGGGAGCTTTCTTT
clone size: .
D gene: .
J gene: TRBJ1-1
V gene: TRBV29-1

CDR3 protein: CASSFASTAEKGYTF
CDR3 DNA: TGTGCCAGCAGCTTCGCGTCGACAGCCGAGAAGGGCTACACCTTC
clone size: .
D gene: .
J gene: TRBJ1-2
V gene: TRBV7-9

CDR3 protein: CASSLGLPNTGELFF
CDR3 DNA: TGTGCCAGCAGCTTGGGGCTTCCCAACACCGGGGAGCTGTTTTTT
clone size: .
D gene: .
J gene: TRBJ2-2
V gene: TRBV5-4

CDR3 protein: CAVGLALSTDTQYF
CDR3 DNA: TGTGCCGTGGGACTAGCGTTAAGCACAGATACGCAGTATTTT
clone size: .
D gene: TRBD2
J gene: TRBJ2-3
V gene: TRBV2

CDR3 protein: CASSPRSGVGETQYF
CDR3 DNA: TGTGCCAGCAGCCCCCGCTCGGGAGTGGGAGAGACCCAGTACTTC
clone size: .
D gene: .
J gene: TRBJ2-5
V gene: TRBV9

CDR3 protein: CASSSEGGRVYEQYF
CDR3 DNA: TGTGCCAGCTCGTCGGAGGGGGGGCGCGTCTACGAGCAGTACTTC
clone size: .
D gene: .
J gene: TRBJ2-7
V gene: TRBV2

CDR3 protein: CASSLDSVTEAFF
CDR3 DNA: TGTGCCAGCAGCTTGGACTCGGTCACTGAAGCTTTCTTT
clone size: .
D gene: .
J gene: TRBJ1-1
V gene: TRBV11-2

CDR3 protein: CASSSGLAGGNTGELFF
CDR3 DNA: TGTGCCAGCAGCTCCGGACTAGCGGGAGGCAATACCGGGGAGCTGTTTTTT
clone size: once
D gene: TRBD2
J gene: TRBJ2-2
V gene: TRBV7-9

CDR3 protein: CASLPWTSGNTGELFF
CDR3 DNA: TGTGCCAGCCTACCTTGGACTAGCGGGAACACCGGGGAGCTGTTTTTT
clone size: .
D gene: TRBD2
J gene: TRBJ2-2
V gene: TRBV19

CDR3 protein: CASRRTENTEAFF
CDR3 DNA: TGTGCCAGCAGGAGGACAGAGAACACTGAAGCTTTCTTT
clone size: few
D gene: .
J gene: TRBJ1-1
V gene: TRBV2

CDR3 protein: CASSFGGQTGYGYTF
CDR3 DNA: TGCGCCAGCAGCTTCGGGGGGCAAACAGGCTATGGCTACACCTTC
clone size: .
D gene: .
J gene: TRBJ1-2
V gene: TRBV5-1

CDR3 protein: CASRGPLYEQYF
CDR3 DNA: TGTGCCAGCAGGGGACCACTCTACGAGCAGTACTTC
clone size: .
D gene: .
J gene: TRBJ2-7
V gene: TRBV2

CDR3 protein: CASSEAGSETQYF
CDR3 DNA: TGCGCCAGCAGTGAAGCAGGGTCGGAGACCCAGTACTTC
clone size: .
D gene: .
J gene: TRBJ2-5
V gene: TRBV10-1

CDR3 protein: CASSLEPGPSYGYTF
CDR3 DNA: TGTGCCAGCAGCTTAGAGCCGGGACCGTCCTATGGCTACACCTTC
clone size: .
D gene: .
J gene: TRBJ1-2
V gene: TRBV7-2

CDR3 protein: CASSVGLAGYLPSTDTQYF
CDR3 DNA: TGTGCCAGCAGCGTAGGGTTAGCGGGATATTTACCTAGCACAGATACGCAGTATTTT
clone size: .
D gene: TRBD2
J gene: TRBJ2-3
V gene: TRBV9

CDR3 protein: CASSQNRGTEAFF
CDR3 DNA: TGCGCCAGCAGCCAAAACAGGGGCACTGAAGCTTTCTTT
clone size: .
D gene: TRBD1
J gene: TRBJ1-1
V gene: TRBV5-1

CDR3 protein: CASSLRNTDTQYF
CDR3 DNA: TGTGCCAGCAGCTTACGAAACACAGATACGCAGTATTTT
clone size: .
D gene: .
J gene: TRBJ2-3
V gene: TRBV7-9